This T cell receptor beta chain appears in the sequencing data of a study of blood T cells in healthy people across ages. This clonotype was counted a few times. V lost 5 bases to trimming and J lost 4 bases, with 9 bases between them. The CDR3 has 11 residues. Germline values: CDR1 DFQATT, CDR2 SNEGSKA (reference sequence). A second roughly 6 to 11 cycle PCR used barcoded and J-beta primers. TCRdb re-called the 5' RACE reads through MiXCR, storing one row per CDR3 protein. The sample yields over 1.5 million distinct CDR3 sequences, 49% seen once. The receptor comes from a woman in her 40s in good health. What was sequenced was blood. J is TRBJ2-7 and V is TRBV20-1; D call uncertain. As DNA, the CDR3 is TGCAGTGCTTCCATAGGGTACGAGCAGTACTTC. The encoded protein is CSASIGYEQYF.